The T cell receptor (beta chain) under discussion was sequenced for a study of T cell clonality in common variable immunodeficiency. Assay: immunoSEQ multiplex PCR; the TCRdb copy retains only in-frame clones and omits some. Sampling found roughly 13,000 clones, none seen once. Study-wide results and limits: Fewer deletions and N-nucleotide insertions were reportedly seen in common variable immunodeficiency TCR beta sequences. CVID subjects showed higher TCRbeta clonality than healthy controls. Shared TCRbeta clones were fewer between CVID subjects than controls.

Trimming pared 4 bases from V and 3 bases from J, leaving 9 bases between. There are 13 residues in the CDR3. Germline V gives CDR1 SEHNR, CDR2 FQNEAQ (reference sequence). Donors gave about 5 to 9 ml heparinized peripheral whole blood. Only a few counts were recorded for this clone. Its antigen is undetermined. The read halts 3 residues ahead of the CDR3 end, with the missing end drawn from the germline J gene. The V and J genes are TRBV7-9 and TRBJ1-1; D not resolved. This receptor was taken from a human donor with common variable immunodeficiency. Sequenced: peripheral blood mononuclear cells. The CDR3: CASSSAPDTEAFF. The sequenced part of the CDR3 DNA is TGTGCCAGCAGCTCAGCCCCAGACACTGAA.